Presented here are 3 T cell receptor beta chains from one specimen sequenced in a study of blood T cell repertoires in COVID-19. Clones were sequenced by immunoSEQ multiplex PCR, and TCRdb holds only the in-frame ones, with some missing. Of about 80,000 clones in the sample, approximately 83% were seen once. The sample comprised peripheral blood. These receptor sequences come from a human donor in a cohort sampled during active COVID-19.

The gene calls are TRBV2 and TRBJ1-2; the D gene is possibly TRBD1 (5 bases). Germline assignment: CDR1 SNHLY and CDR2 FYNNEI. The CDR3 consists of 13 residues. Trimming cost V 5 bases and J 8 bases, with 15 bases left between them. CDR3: CASSYDSLVGYTF. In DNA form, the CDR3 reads TGTGCCAGCAGTTACGACAGTTTAGTGGGCTACACCTTC.

The chain's CDR3 is CASSVLAGEGEQFF. The CDR3 coding sequence is TGTGCCAGCAGCGTACTAGCGGGGGAGGGTGAGCAGTTCTTC. The chain joins TRBV9 to TRBJ2-1; the match to TRBD2 covers 10 bases. The CDR3 consists of 14 residues. J lost 9 bases, V lost 1 base, and 4 bases had no gene match. Germline CDR1 and CDR2: SGDLS and YYNGEE.

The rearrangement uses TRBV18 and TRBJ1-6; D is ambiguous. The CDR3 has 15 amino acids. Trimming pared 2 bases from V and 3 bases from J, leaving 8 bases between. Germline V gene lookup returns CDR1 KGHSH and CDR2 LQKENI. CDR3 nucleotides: TGTGCCAGCTCACCATCCGGGTTCTATAATTCACCCCTCCACTTT. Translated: CASSPSGFYNSPLHF.